The 25 T cell receptor beta chains reported below all come from one sample, sequenced in a study of shared clonotypes between healthy human individuals. Clones were read by immunoSEQ multiplex PCR, and TCRdb kept only the in-frame ones, dropping some. The table lists 800,000 to 1,200,000 clones, 70% to 80% of them singletons, with 0.5% to 0.6% in the top ten. The sample consisted of memory CD4+ T cells from PBMCs. Sample subset: CD45RA-negative fraction. The source is a man aged 18-30 years in good health. Some clones in this sample may be carry-over from other donors' samples.

This chain uses TRBV5-1 with TRBJ2-7; TRBD2 matches 7 bases. Per germline, CDR1 SGHRS and CDR2 YFSETQ. The CDR3 has 14 residues. CDR3 region: CAVTPGGSWYEQYF. The CDR3 bases are TGCGCAGTGACCCCTGGCGGGAGCTGGTACGAGCAGTACTTC. Drawing the rest from reference TRBV5-1 and TRBJ2-7, the complete variable domain is KAGVTQTPRYLIKTRGQQVTLSCSPISGHRSVSWYQQTPGQGLQFLFEYFSETQRNKGNFPGRFSGRQFSNSRSEMNVSTLELGDSALYLCAVTPGGSWYEQYFGPGTRLTVT.

This clone came up a few times. The V gene is TRBV4-2, the J gene TRBJ2-3, with D maybe TRBD2 (7 bases). The CDR3 loop spans 16 amino acids. The V end lost 1 base, the J end lost 3 bases, and 14 bases lay between the germline ends. Germline CDR1 and CDR2: LGHNA and YNFKEQ. The CDR3 coding sequence is TGTGCCAGCAGCCAAGGGGGGGGGCTTGAGACAGATACGCAGTATTTT. Its protein product is CASSQGGGLETDTQYF.

The rearrangement joins TRBV30 to TRBJ1-6; D is ambiguous. Deletions cut 5 bases from V and 4 bases from J, with 9 bases between. This CDR3 comprises 13 residues. Germline V gene sequence: CDR1 GTSNPN, CDR2 SVGIG (reference sequence). The CDR3 protein is CAWEPSYNSPLHF. CDR3 in DNA: TGTGCCTGGGAACCATCTTATAATTCACCCCTCCACTTT.

The rearrangement joins TRBV28 to TRBJ2-1, with 9 bases identical to TRBD2. V was pared by 6 bases and J by 4 bases, with 7 bases of the junction left unmatched. This CDR3 has 15 residues. Germline V gives CDR1 MDHEN, CDR2 SYDVKM. The CDR3 loop reads CASRLAGQGYNEQFF. CDR3 coding DNA: TGTGCCAGCAGACTAGCGGGCCAAGGGTACAATGAGCAGTTCTTC.

The J gene is TRBJ2-7, the V gene TRBV28; 9 bases fit TRBD2. V gave up 4 bases and J gave up 2 bases; unmatched junction bases: 3. The CDR3 has 14 residues. Germline assignment: CDR1 MDHEN and CDR2 SYDVKM. The DNA of the CDR3 is TGTGCCAGCAGTTCTAGCGGGGAGACCTACGAGCAGTACTTC. Its protein product is CASSSSGETYEQYF.

V usage is TRBV5-8 and J usage is TRBJ2-1; possibly TRBD2 for D (6 bases). This CDR3 comprises 18 residues. V dropped 4 bases and J dropped 0 bases, with 20 bases sitting between them. Germline lookup yields CDR1 SGHTS and CDR2 YDEGEE. The CDR3 coding sequence is TGTGCCAGCAGCCACCAAAATCCTAGCGACAGCTCCTACAATGAGCAGTTCTTC. Translated, it gives CASSHQNPSDSSYNEQFF.

The chain couples TRBV6-6 to TRBJ1-1; perhaps TRBD1 as D (5 bases). Germline V lookup: CDR1 MNHNY, CDR2 SVGAGI (reference sequence). V dropped 2 bases and J dropped 11 bases, with 9 bases sitting between them. The CDR3 spans 11 residues. CDR3 sequence: CASSYAGLAFF. Written as DNA, the CDR3 is TGTGCCAGCAGTTACGCAGGGTTGGCTTTCTTT.

As for this clone: The same CDR3 also results from other DNA sequences found in this sample. The V gene is TRBV5-5, the J gene TRBJ1-2, with D hard to call. The V gene's germline CDR1 is SGHKS and CDR2 YYEKEE (reference sequence). Trimming took off 0 bases at V and 0 bases at J, with 9 bases between the two ends. The CDR3 has 15 amino acids. The CDR3 reads CASSLAGPTNYGYTF. The DNA for the CDR3 is TGTGCCAGCAGCTTGGCCGGGCCAACTAACTATGGCTACACCTTC.

The rearrangement links TRBV6-6 to TRBJ1-1, with unresolved D. Germline CDR1 is MNHNY and CDR2 is SVGAGI (reference sequence). The CDR3 is 14 residues long. V was pared by 7 bases and J by 0 bases, with 12 bases between. This CDR3 is CASKLGALNTEAFF. CDR3 nucleotide sequence: TGTGCCAGCAAATTAGGAGCTCTGAACACTGAAGCTTTCTTT.

Concerning this clone itself: Other DNA sequences from this sample encode an identical CDR3 as well. The CDR3 loop reads CASSPLPANTEAFF. DNA of the CDR3: TGTGCCAGCTCACCACTTCCAGCGAACACTGAAGCTTTCTTT. This rearrangement joins TRBV18 to TRBJ1-1, with D unresolved. Germline assignment: CDR1 KGHSH and CDR2 LQKENI. Trimming removed 1 base from V and 1 base from J, with 7 bases in between. This CDR3 region has 14 residues. The variable domain in full, completed from reference TRBV18 and TRBJ1-1, reads NAGVMQNPRHLVRRRGQEARLRCSPMKGHSHVYWYRQLPEEGLKFMVYLQKENIIDESGMPKERFSAEFPKEGPSILRIQQVVRGDSAAYFCASSPLPANTEAFFGQGTRLTVV.

This sequence joins TRBV10-3 and TRBJ2-1; 8 positions match TRBD2. The germline V gene has CDR1 ENHRY and CDR2 SYGVKD. The CDR3 totals 15 residues. V shed 3 bases and J 4 bases; nucleotides not matched to a gene: 5. Here the CDR3 reads CAISEPSGGYNEQFF. CDR3 coding DNA: TGTGCCATCAGTGAACCCAGCGGGGGTTACAATGAGCAGTTCTTC.

This chain joins TRBV7-3 and TRBJ1-1; TRBD1 aligns across 9 bases. In germline, CDR1 is SGHTA, CDR2 FQGTGA. V dropped 1 base and J dropped 6; count of bases not matched to a gene: 3. The CDR3 contains 14 residues. CDR3 sequence reads: CASSLRGTGSEAFF. CDR3 in DNA: TGTGCCAGCAGCTTAAGGGGGACAGGGTCTGAAGCTTTCTTT.

This sequence joins TRBV27 and TRBJ2-4, with a possible D match to TRBD2 (5 bases). Looked up from germline, CDR1 is MNHEY and CDR2 is SMNVEV (reference sequence). Trimming took off 6 bases at V and 0 bases at J, with 12 bases between the two ends. This CDR3 contains 15 residues. CDR3 sequence: CASSQLGVAKNIQYF. In DNA form, the CDR3 reads TGTGCCAGCAGCCAGCTCGGGGTAGCCAAAAACATTCAGTACTTC.

V is TRBV29-1 and J is TRBJ1-1; D is possibly TRBD1 (5 bases). The V gene's germline CDR1 is SQVTM and CDR2 ANQGSEA. The CDR3 has 11 amino acids. V was trimmed by 5 bases and J by 4 bases, leaving 8 bases between them. As DNA, the CDR3 is TGCAGCGTTAAAAGGGGCACTGAAGCTTTCTTT. Encoded protein: CSVKRGTEAFF.

This clone was seen just once. The chain joins TRBV28 to TRBJ1-1; unclear D gene. The CDR3 loop spans 14 amino acids. From germline, CDR1 is MDHEN and CDR2 SYDVKM. V was pared by 3 bases and J by 1 base, with 9 bases between. CDR3 protein: CASSFPAGNTEAFF. The CDR3 DNA reads TGTGCCAGCAGTTTTCCAGCAGGGAACACTGAAGCTTTCTTT. The variable domain in full, completed from reference TRBV28 and TRBJ1-1, reads DVKVTQSSRYLVKRTGEKVFLECVQDMDHENMFWYRQDPGLGLRLIYFSYDVKMKEKGDIPEGYSVSREKKERFSLILESASTNQTSMYLCASSFPAGNTEAFFGQGTRLTVV.

The V gene is TRBV5-4, the J gene TRBJ1-5, with D tentatively TRBD1 (5 bases). The V gene's germline CDR1 is SGHNT and CDR2 YYREEE (reference sequence). Trimming removed 4 bases at V and 3 bases at J, with 11 bases between. The CDR3 is 14 residues long. CDR3: CASSRDRHNQPQHF. DNA of the CDR3: TGTGCCAGCAGCCGAGACAGACACAATCAGCCCCAGCATTTT.

The chain has TRBV30 and TRBJ2-3; D ambiguous. Germline CDR1 GTSNPN, CDR2 SVGIG (reference sequence). The germline V and J ends were trimmed by 7 bases and 8 bases, with 13 bases remaining between them. CDR3 size: 11 residues. CDR3 amino acids: CAYGNVGTQYF. The CDR3 DNA reads as TGTGCCTACGGTAACGTAGGTACGCAGTATTTT.

The chain employs TRBV9 and TRBJ2-1, with D tentatively TRBD1 (6 bases). V was clipped by 3 bases and J by 0 bases, with 19 bases between them. The CDR3 totals 18 residues. The germline V gene has CDR1 SGDLS and CDR2 YYNGEE. CDR3 amino acids: CASSARVGTTRSYNEQFF. DNA of the CDR3: TGTGCCAGCAGCGCCCGGGTAGGGACAACTCGCTCCTACAATGAGCAGTTCTTC. Combining the CDR3 with reference TRBV9 and TRBJ2-1 gives the whole variable domain DSGVTQTPKHLITATGQRVTLRCSPRSGDLSVYWYQQSLDQGLQFLIQYYNGEERAKGNILERFSAQQFPDLHSELNLSSLELGDSALYFCASSARVGTTRSYNEQFFGPGTRLTVL.

This clone is a singleton in its sample. The rearrangement joins TRBV28 to TRBJ2-5; 7 bases fit TRBD1. This CDR3 contains 16 residues. CDR1 and CDR2 (germline): MDHEN, SYDVKM. Germline trimming cut 6 bases from V and 4 bases from J; bases unmatched to any gene: 14. CDR3 nucleotides: TGTGCCAGCAGCTTCGGGGCCTGGACAGGCTTAGAGACCCAGTACTTC. It is translated as CASSFGAWTGLETQYF.

This clone has just one count. The chain is built from TRBV2 and TRBJ2-7; D could derive from TRBD1 or TRBD2 (5 bases each). The CDR3 spans 13 residues. Trimming pared 8 bases from V and 2 bases from J, leaving 13 bases between. Germline V CDR1 and CDR2: SNHLY, FYNNEI. The CDR3 reads CASRDPPTYEQYF. The CDR3 nucleotides read TGTGCCAGCCGGGACCCACCCACCTACGAGCAGTACTTC.

The chain has TRBV10-3 and TRBJ2-5; TRBD1 matches 8 bases. With 11 bases clipped from V and 3 bases from J, the junction kept 5 bases outside the gene matches. CDR3 length: 12 amino acids. Germline assignment: CDR1 ENHRY and CDR2 SYGVKD. The CDR3 DNA follows: TGTGCCGTCGGACAGGGAGAAGAGACCCAGTACTTC. Its protein product is CAVGQGEETQYF.

This clone was detected ten times or more. Other DNA variants within this sample encode the same CDR3. This chain's CDR3 is CASSLGGEAFF. The CDR3 DNA reads TGCGCCAGCAGCTTGGGGGGTGAAGCTTTCTTT. The chain couples TRBV5-1 to TRBJ1-1; D unclear. Germline CDR1 SGHRS, CDR2 YFSETQ. V lost 0 bases and J lost 7, with 4 bases in between. This CDR3 region has 11 residues.

About this clone itself: Distinct nucleotide sequences in the sample also encode this CDR3. The chain joins TRBV28 to TRBJ1-4, with 7 nucleotides matching TRBD1. Germline CDR1 MDHEN, CDR2 SYDVKM. The CDR3 runs 14 residues. After removal of 3 bases from V and 3 bases from J, the junction contained 1 base not matched to a gene. CDR3 region: CASSFQGANEKLFF. The CDR3 DNA reads as TGTGCCAGCAGTTTTCAGGGGGCTAATGAAAAACTGTTTTTT.

The chain has TRBV7-2 and TRBJ1-2; 12 bases line up with TRBD1. V shed 5 bases and J 4 bases; nucleotides not matched to a gene: 8. CDR1 is SGHTA and CDR2 is FQGNSA in the germline V gene. This CDR3 is 16 amino acids long. The CDR3 bases are TGTGCCAGCAGCCCTAGGGGGACAGGGGGCATCTATGGCTACACCTTC. As protein: CASSPRGTGGIYGYTF. Full variable domain (missing parts from reference TRBV7-2 and TRBJ1-2): GAGVSQSPSNKVTEKGKDVELRCDPISGHTALYWYRQSLGQGLEFLIYFQGNSAPDKSGLPSDRFSAERTGGSVSTLTIQRTQQEDSAVYLCASSPRGTGGIYGYTFGSGTRLTVV.

This sequence joins TRBV29-1 and TRBJ2-7; D perhaps matches TRBD1 (6 bases). Trimming stripped 2 bases from V and 0 bases from J, with 8 bases between. Germline V lookup: CDR1 SQVTM, CDR2 ANQGSEA. There are 13 residues in the CDR3. The CDR3 loop is CSVENRASYEQYF. The DNA of the CDR3 is TGCAGCGTTGAAAACAGGGCCTCCTACGAGCAGTACTTC.